Listed here are 31 T cell receptor beta chains from one sample, sequenced in a study of T cells in Graves' hyperthyroidism and ophthalmopathy. Amplified TCR beta CDR3 regions came from RNA transcripts. HTBI primers were used for first-round RT-PCR of the TCR CDR3. Each CDR3 protein is one row after TCRdb ran MiXCR on the multiplex PCR reads. This table holds 550,000 to 700,000 distinct CDR3 sequences, under 60% found once. Source material: peripheral blood or thyroid tissue (not recorded which). The source is an adult woman with Graves' disease, either hyperthyroidism or ophthalmopathy (not recorded which).

The CDR3 protein is CASSPRNGNYEQYF. CDR3 sequence (DNA): TGTGCCAGCAGCCCCAGGAACGGGAACTACGAGCAGTACTTC. This rearrangement joins TRBV2 to TRBJ2-7; possible D gene TRBD2, 5 bases. This CDR3 has 14 residues. Germline V lookup: CDR1 SNHLY, CDR2 FYNNEI. Trimming removed 6 bases at V and 3 bases at J, with 15 bases between.

This clonotype came up many times. V is TRBV30 and J is TRBJ1-2; TRBD1 might be the D (6 bases). Between the trimmed V and J ends, which lost 8 bases and 4 bases, there was a span of 20 bases. Germline CDR1 reads GTSNPN; CDR2 reads SVGIG (reference sequence). This CDR3 region has 14 residues. Written as DNA, the CDR3 is TGTGCCGTCTGGGGGCACTTAAACACCTATGGCTACACCTTC. This gives the protein CAVWGHLNTYGYTF.

This clonotype was observed many times. V is TRBV5-1 and J is TRBJ1-3; D gene unclear. Germline CDR1 SGHRS, CDR2 YFSETQ. Trimming pared 4 bases from V and 0 bases from J, leaving 11 bases between. The CDR3 sequence is 15 residues long. The CDR3 protein is CASSPTVSSGNTIYF. CDR3 DNA sequence: TGCGCCAGCAGCCCAACCGTGAGCTCTGGAAACACCATATATTTT.

This clonotype has a count of ten or more. CDR3: CSARPRSSPYEQYF. CDR3 nucleotide sequence: TGCAGTGCTAGGCCCCGATCGTCTCCCTACGAGCAGTACTTC. The gene calls are TRBV20-1 and TRBJ2-7; D gene uncertain. The germline V gene encodes CDR1 DFQATT and CDR2 SNEGSKA (reference sequence). Trimming took 3 bases from V and 2 from J, leaving 14 bases between them. The CDR3 contains 14 residues.

There are many counts of this clonotype. The chain uses TRBV20-1 and TRBJ1-1, with 9 bases matching TRBD1. J lost 6 bases, V lost 1 base, and 12 bases had no gene match. Germline assignment: CDR1 DFQATT and CDR2 SNEGSKA (reference sequence). This CDR3 has 16 amino acids. The CDR3 protein is CSARAGTGSSLAEAFF. The DNA for the CDR3 is TGCAGTGCTAGAGCCGGGACAGGGTCGTCCCTGGCTGAAGCTTTCTTT.

This clonotype showed up just a few times. This chain links TRBV6-6 with TRBJ2-2; 7 nucleotides align to TRBD1. This CDR3 spans 16 amino acids. The J segment lost 6 bases and the V segment lost 4 bases, leaving 11 bases of the junction unmatched. From germline, CDR1 is MNHNY and CDR2 SVGAGI (reference sequence). The CDR3 DNA follows: TGTGCCAGCAGTTTACGAGGGGGCGGTTTTGCCGGGGAGCTGTTTTTT. The encoded protein is CASSLRGGGFAGELFF.

V gene TRBV24-1 combines with J gene TRBJ1-3, with unresolved D. The CDR3 has 13 amino acids. Germline CDR1 KGHDR, CDR2 SFDVKD. V was shortened by 4 bases and J by 0 bases, with 3 bases between the two germline ends. DNA for the CDR3: TGTGCCACCAGTGACAACTCTGGAAACACCATATATTTT. Amino acid sequence: CATSDNSGNTIYF.

The chain is built from TRBV20-1 and TRBJ2-7; tentatively, D is TRBD1 (5 bases). Germline values: CDR1 DFQATT, CDR2 SNEGSKA (reference sequence). This CDR3 spans 17 amino acids. Trimming shortened V by 0 bases and J by 2 bases, and 20 bases separated the two germline ends. The CDR3 here is CSARDQGLEILTYEQYF. Written as DNA, the CDR3 is TGCAGTGCTAGAGACCAGGGATTGGAGATCCTTACCTACGAGCAGTACTTC.

This chain links TRBV24-1 with TRBJ2-2, with D unclear. Trimming shortened V by 10 bases and J by 8 bases, and 16 bases separated the two germline ends. Germline V gene lookup returns CDR1 KGHDR and CDR2 SFDVKD. The CDR3 has 13 residues. The CDR3 coding sequence is TGTGCCACTGCTGGGGTACTACAAGGGGAGCTGTTTTTT. Translating it yields CATAGVLQGELFF.

This clonotype was detected many times. The rearrangement uses TRBV2 and TRBJ1-3; possibly TRBD1 for D (6 bases). The CDR3 length is 15 residues. With 6 bases removed from V and 2 bases from J, the gap between germline ends came to 14 bases. The germline V gene encodes CDR1 SNHLY and CDR2 FYNNEI. CDR3 loop: CASRENRAAGNTIYF. DNA for the CDR3: TGTGCCAGCAGAGAAAACAGGGCTGCTGGAAACACCATATATTTT.

Many counts were recorded for this clonotype. The chain links TRBV6-6 to TRBJ1-5; D is unclear. The CDR3 has 10 residues. Germline CDR1 is MNHNY and CDR2 is SVGAGI (reference sequence). V was trimmed by 7 bases and J by 9 bases, leaving 7 bases between them. The CDR3 region is CASNLPPQHF. The CDR3 bases are TGTGCCAGCAACCTTCCGCCCCAGCATTTT.

This clonotype showed up just a few times. The V call is TRBV7-6, the J call TRBJ2-2; D unresolved. V gave up 0 bases and J gave up 9 bases, with 2 bases separating them. Germline V CDR1 and CDR2: SGHVS, FNYEAQ. The CDR3 is 11 amino acids. Written as DNA, the CDR3 is TGTGCCAGCAGCTTAGCTAGGGAGCTGTTTTTT. It encodes CASSLARELFF.

J is TRBJ2-5 and V is TRBV20-1; D is possibly TRBD2 (6 bases). With 5 bases removed from V and 9 bases from J, the gap between germline ends came to 25 bases. Per the germline V gene, CDR1 is DFQATT and CDR2 is SNEGSKA (reference sequence). The CDR3 is 15 amino acids. CDR3 bases: TGCAGTGCTCCACGGCGGGAACAGGCCGATTGGGCCCAGTACTTC. Translated, it gives CSAPRREQADWAQYF.

This clonotype was seen just once. The junction departs from germline at one end; a sequencing error may be responsible. The chain is built from TRBV5-1 and TRBJ1-6; 8 bases line up with TRBD1. Germline V lookup: CDR1 SGHRS, CDR2 YFSETQ. The CDR3 contains 14 residues. The chain's CDR3 is CASSGQGYNSPLHF. In DNA, the CDR3 is TGTGCCAGCAGCGGACAGGGTTATAATTCACCCCTCCACTTT.

This rearrangement joins TRBV7-2 to TRBJ2-7; 8 bases match TRBD2. V lost 5 bases to trimming and J lost 2 bases; unmatched junction nucleotides: 11. The CDR3 spans 16 residues. Per the germline V gene, CDR1 is SGHTA and CDR2 is FQGNSA. In DNA, the CDR3 is TGTGCCAGCAGCCTTTCAGGACTAGCTCTCCCCTACGAGCAGTACTTC. Amino acids: CASSLSGLALPYEQYF.

V is TRBV12-3 or TRBV12-4 and J is TRBJ1-2; D is unresolved. Trimming took 5 bases from V and 7 from J, leaving 23 bases between them. The CDR3 runs 16 residues. CDR3 coding DNA: TGTGCCAGCAGTGGCGGGCCAGTCGTCCCCACGGGTGGCTACACCTTC. It specifies CASSGGPVVPTGGYTF.

This clonotype has just a few counts. The gene calls are TRBV28 and TRBJ2-2, with D unclear. The CDR3 is 11 amino acids. V was shortened by 8 bases and J by 8 bases, with 9 bases between the two germline ends. The germline V gene has CDR1 MDHEN and CDR2 SYDVKM. The CDR3 loop reads CASYFSGELFF. CDR3 nucleotides: TGTGCCAGCTACTTCTCTGGGGAGCTGTTTTTT.

The sample holds many counts of this clonotype. CDR3 sequence (DNA): TGTGCCAGCAGCCGGGGACAGGGCTTGAACACTGAAGCTTTCTTT. It yields the protein CASSRGQGLNTEAFF. The chain is built from TRBV11-2 and TRBJ1-1; 9 bases are shared with TRBD1. The CDR3 contains 15 residues. J lost 0 bases, V lost 5 bases, and 4 bases had no gene match. Germline CDR1 reads SGHAT; CDR2 reads FQNNGV.

In regard to this clonotype: The CDR3 does not end in the conserved phenylalanine or tryptophan, so this is likely a read error. The chain combines TRBV20-1 with TRBJ2-7; D gene ambiguous. CDR3 size: 13 residues. Germline V gene data show CDR1 as DFQATT and CDR2 as SNEGSKA (reference sequence). V shed 3 bases and J shed 3 bases, with 12 bases lying between them. The CDR3 sequence is CSARGRFDYEQYI. As DNA, the CDR3 is TGCAGTGCTAGGGGCAGGTTCGACTACGAGCAGTACATA.

Ten or more counts support this clonotype. The rearrangement links TRBV20-1 to TRBJ2-7, with 8 bases lining up with TRBD1. The junction had 7 bases not matched to a gene; V was cut back by 1 base and J by 2 bases. The CDR3 contains 15 residues. The germline V gene encodes CDR1 DFQATT and CDR2 SNEGSKA (reference sequence). The CDR3 protein is CSARVPGQVPYEQYF. CDR3 bases: TGCAGTGCTAGAGTACCGGGACAGGTTCCCTACGAGCAGTACTTC.

This chain connects TRBV20-1 to TRBJ2-5; weak D call: TRBD1 (5 bases). The CDR3 has 14 amino acids. Germline V CDR1 and CDR2: DFQATT, SNEGSKA (reference sequence). V was clipped by 0 bases and J by 2 bases, with 10 bases between them. This chain's CDR3 is CSARDPTGQETQYF. The CDR3 nucleotides are TGCAGTGCTAGAGATCCCACAGGACAAGAGACCCAGTACTTC.

The CDR3 reads CASSLVPGEVQPQHF. The CDR3 DNA follows: TGTGCCAGCAGCTTAGTTCCAGGGGAGGTTCAGCCCCAGCATTTT. V is TRBV11-2 and J is TRBJ1-5; D might be TRBD1 (6 bases). Per germline, CDR1 SGHAT and CDR2 FQNNGV. The V end lost 1 base, the J end lost 6 bases, and 13 bases lay between the germline ends. The CDR3 runs 15 residues.

This clonotype came up many times. J is TRBJ1-2 and V is TRBV4-1; no clear D gene. CDR1 MGHRA and CDR2 YSYEKL come from the germline V gene. This CDR3 region has 13 residues. V lost 1 base to trimming and J lost 0 bases, with 3 bases between them. CDR3: CASSQASNYGYTF. In nucleotides, the CDR3 is TGCGCCAGCAGCCAAGCTTCTAACTATGGCTACACCTTC.

This clonotype was detected ten times or more. This chain links TRBV5-1 with TRBJ1-5; D is ambiguous. Trimming took 0 bases from V and 3 from J, leaving 10 bases between them. The V gene's germline CDR1 is SGHRS and CDR2 YFSETQ. This CDR3 region has 15 residues. In DNA form, the CDR3 reads TGCGCCAGCAGCTTGGACCCAGAAAACAATCAGCCCCAGCATTTT. It codes for CASSLDPENNQPQHF.

Many counts were recorded for this clonotype. The chain joins TRBV13 to TRBJ1-3, with a weak D call TRBD1 (5 bases). Trimming removed 5 bases at V and 2 bases at J, with 22 bases between. Germline V lookup: CDR1 PRHDT, CDR2 FYEKMQ (reference sequence). This CDR3 has 18 residues. CDR3 in DNA: TGTGCCAGCAGCCCATCGCCATTCAGGGCGTTAGCTGGAAACACCATATATTTT. Protein: CASSPSPFRALAGNTIYF.

This clonotype was counted once. This sequence joins TRBV5-1 and TRBJ2-7; 7 nucleotides align to TRBD1. CDR3 length: 16 residues. From germline, CDR1 is SGHRS and CDR2 YFSETQ. V trimming: 4 bases; J trimming: 0 bases; junction bases outside the gene matches: 10. The chain's CDR3 is CASSHEPGQSSYEQYF. CDR3 nucleotides: TGCGCCAGCAGCCATGAACCGGGACAGAGCTCCTACGAGCAGTACTTC.

A few counts support this clonotype. The chain uses TRBV14 and TRBJ2-5; TRBD2 matches at 11 bases. Germline assignment: CDR1 SGHDN and CDR2 FVKESK. This CDR3 contains 14 residues. J lost 4 bases, V lost 4 bases, and 2 bases had no gene match. CDR3 bases: TGTGCCAGCAGCCGACTAGCGGGACGAGAGACCCAGTACTTC. It yields the protein CASSRLAGRETQYF.

This clonotype is a singleton in its sample. The J gene is TRBJ1-2, the V gene TRBV20-1, with D uncertain. From germline, CDR1 is DFQATT and CDR2 SNEGSKA (reference sequence). There are 13 residues in the CDR3. Trimming took off 6 bases at V and 0 bases at J, with 11 bases between the two ends. The CDR3 loop is CSASSLANYGYTF. The DNA of the CDR3 is TGCAGTGCCAGCAGCCTAGCTAACTATGGCTACACCTTC.

At least ten counts were recorded for this clonotype. The chain is built from TRBV5-4 and TRBJ1-2, with 10 bases fitting TRBD1. J lost 7 bases, V lost 2 bases, and 8 bases had no gene match. The CDR3 has 15 residues. Looked up from germline, CDR1 is SGHNT and CDR2 is YYREEE (reference sequence). The CDR3 DNA follows: TGTGCCAGCAGCTTTACGACAGGGGGCGTAAGTGGCTACACCTTC. This gives the protein CASSFTTGGVSGYTF.

V is TRBV7-8 and J is TRBJ2-7; 7 bases map to TRBD2. The germline CDR1 and CDR2 sequences are SGHVS and FQNEAQ. CDR3 size: 13 residues. The ends lost 5 bases at V and 6 bases at J; junction bases unmatched: 7. CDR3 in amino acids: CASSPRRTSEQYF. The CDR3 coding sequence is TGTGCCAGCAGCCCCCGGCGGACTAGCGAGCAGTACTTC.

As to this clonotype: This could be a read error, since a much larger clone is one nucleotide away. This sequence joins TRBV20-1 and TRBJ2-7; TRBD2 is a possible D gene (6 bases). CDR3 size: 13 residues. Germline CDR1 reads DFQATT; CDR2 reads SNEGSKA (reference sequence). The CDR3 region is CSAPGLLSYKQYF. CDR3 nucleotides: TGCAGTGCTCCCGGACTACTCTCCTACAAGCAGTACTTC.